Listed below are T cell receptor beta chains from one sample, sequenced in a study of T cell repertoires in cytomegalovirus infection. The antigens of these receptors remain unknown. TCRdb fed the reads into MiXCR, producing one record per CDR3 protein. The top ten clones hold approximately 18% of a sample with 550,000 to 850,000 distinct CDR3 sequences, around a third of them seen once. The sequenced sample was cultured PBMCs, obtained from culture after CMV antigen stimulation. These receptors were collected from a human donor in good health (CMV status not recorded). Some clones in this sample may be carry-over from other donors' samples. Both conserved end residues are part of each CDR3. A D gene is named only where the DNA matches it firmly. Some rows mark clone size as missing; the rest say once, few, many or name a class of expanded clone.

d_call	clone_size	v_call	j_call	cdr3_aa	cdr3_nt
.	few	TRBV4-2	TRBJ1-6	CASSQDRGHSPLHF	TGTGCCAGCAGCCAAGACAGGGGACATTCACCCCTCCACTTT
.	.	TRBV15	TRBJ1-4	CATSPQLNEKLFF	TGTGCCACCAGTCCCCAATTAAATGAAAAACTGTTTTTT
.	few	TRBV10-2	TRBJ2-3	CASSELASAASTDTQYF	TGCGCCAGCAGTGAATTGGCTAGCGCTGCTAGCACAGATACGCAGTATTTT
.	.	TRBV5-4	TRBJ2-3	CASSSELRDTQYF	TGTGCCAGCAGCTCCGAATTGAGAGATACGCAGTATTTT
.	few	TRBV11-3	TRBJ1-5	CASSLNRDPDSNQPQHF	TGTGCCAGCAGCTTAAACCGGGACCCAGATAGCAATCAGCCCCAGCATTTT
.	few	TRBV27	TRBJ1-6	CASSSISPGRSPLHF	TGTGCCAGCAGTTCCATATCCCCCGGTCGTTCACCCCTCCACTTT
TRBD1	few	TRBV6-1	TRBJ2-3	CASSGGQGDTQYF	TGTGCCAGCAGTGGGGGACAGGGGGATACGCAGTATTTT
TRBD1	many	TRBV28	TRBJ1-5	CASRTTGDSNQPQHF	TGTGCCAGCAGGACTACAGGGGATAGCAATCAGCCCCAGCATTTT
.	few	TRBV7-9	TRBJ2-5	CASSLRVSSGAQYF	TGTGCCAGCAGCTTAAGGGTCTCCTCGGGGGCCCAGTACTTC
TRBD2	few	TRBV7-2	TRBJ2-2	CASSLVRGLGAGELFF	TGTGCCAGCAGCTTAGTGCGTGGACTAGGAGCCGGGGAGCTGTTTTTT
.	.	TRBV6-1	TRBJ2-3	CASKSPPSSYTDTQYF	TGTGCCAGCAAATCACCCCCTAGCTCCTACACAGATACGCAGTATTTT
.	.	TRBV7-9	TRBJ1-5	CASSRGTPSEQPQHF	TGTGCCAGCAGCCGCGGGACACCTTCCGAGCAGCCCCAGCATTTT
.	once	TRBV19	TRBJ2-7	CASSNPGRSTYEQYF	TGTGCCAGTAGTAATCCGGGACGGAGCACCTACGAGCAGTACTTC
.	once	TRBV18	TRBJ2-5	CASSPSYSAGETQYF	TGTGCCAGCTCACCCTCCTATTCGGCGGGGGAGACCCAGTACTTC
.	.	TRBV7-9	TRBJ2-7	CASSFGDSRYEQYF	TGTGCCAGCAGCTTTGGAGACAGCCGATACGAGCAGTACTTC
.	.	TRBV4-3	TRBJ1-1	CASSQDLWMNTEAFF	TGCGCCAGCAGCCAAGATTTGTGGATGAACACTGAAGCTTTCTTT
.	.	TRBV5-1	TRBJ1-2	CASSSSGGRLGGYTF	TGCGCCAGCAGCTCCAGTGGGGGGCGATTGGGAGGCTACACCTTC
TRBD1	.	TRBV20-1	TRBJ2-5	CSARGPETGGGQETQYF	TGCAGTGCTAGGGGCCCTGAGACAGGGGGAGGTCAAGAGACCCAGTACTTC
.	.	TRBV5-4	TRBJ2-1	CASSSRGAHYNEQFF	TGTGCCAGCAGCTCCCGGGGAGCTCACTACAATGAGCAGTTCTTC
.	.	TRBV12-3/TRBV12-4	TRBJ1-1	CASNYRAEAFF	TGTGCCAGCAATTACCGGGCTGAAGCTTTCTTT
TRBD1	few	TRBV3-1	TRBJ2-1	CASSQPGQGAYNEQFF	TGTGCCAGCAGCCAACCGGGACAGGGGGCCTACAATGAGCAGTTCTTC
.	many	TRBV7-2	TRBJ1-3	CASSTGYSGNTIYF	TGTGCCAGCAGTACAGGATACTCTGGAAACACCATATATTTT
.	.	TRBV7-2	TRBJ2-3	CASSLDGILFTDTQYF	TGTGCCAGCAGCTTGGACGGAATACTTTTCACAGATACGCAGTATTTT
.	.	TRBV23-1	TRBJ2-1	CASSQSGGRINEQFF	TGCGCCAGCAGTCAATCAGGGGGACGAATAAATGAGCAGTTCTTC
.	.	TRBV6-6	TRBJ1-3	CASQGISGNTIYF	TGTGCCAGTCAAGGGATCTCTGGAAACACCATATATTTT
.	.	TRBV7-2	TRBJ2-3	CASSLRPAADTQYF	TGTGCCAGCAGCTTAAGGCCGGCAGCAGATACGCAGTATTTT
.	.	TRBV7-6	TRBJ1-1	CASSPRDRTPEAFF	TGTGCCAGCAGCCCCCGGGACCGAACGCCTGAAGCTTTCTTT
TRBD2	few	TRBV20-1	TRBJ2-3	CSAPRGTSGTRDTQYF	TGCAGTGCACCCCGGGGGACTAGCGGGACTCGGGATACGCAGTATTTT
.	few	TRBV20-1	TRBJ1-5	CSAAGSEQPQHF	TGCAGTGCCGCGGGCAGCGAACAGCCCCAGCATTTT
.	.	TRBV7-2	TRBJ2-3	CASSPLRTPDTQYF	TGTGCCAGCAGCCCCCTGAGGACGCCAGATACGCAGTATTTT
TRBD2	many	TRBV7-2	TRBJ2-7	CASSLSLAGVRYEQYF	TGTGCCAGCAGCCTTTCCCTAGCGGGAGTGCGGTACGAGCAGTACTTC
.	.	TRBV4-1	TRBJ1-3	CASSQPTRGKASSGNTIYF	TGCGCCAGCAGCCAACCTACCCGGGGCAAGGCGAGCTCTGGAAACACCATATATTTT
.	.	TRBV2	TRBJ2-5	CASKGLQETQYF	TGTGCCAGCAAAGGACTCCAAGAGACCCAGTACTTC
TRBD2	.	TRBV28	TRBJ2-3	CASTPPGLGTDTQYF	TGTGCCAGCACTCCCCCGGGACTAGGCACAGATACGCAGTATTTT
.	many	TRBV7-2	TRBJ1-1	CASSFLRTANTEAFF	TGTGCCAGCAGCTTCCTAAGGACGGCGAACACTGAAGCTTTCTTT
.	.	TRBV28	TRBJ2-3	CASSSPGGPPSTDTQYF	TGTGCCAGCAGTTCCCCCGGGGGTCCTCCTAGCACAGATACGCAGTATTTT
TRBD2	.	TRBV28	TRBJ2-3	CASSLDLAGGSDTQYF	TGTGCCAGCAGTTTGGACTTAGCGGGGGGCTCAGATACGCAGTATTTT
.	many	TRBV11-1	TRBJ2-3	CASSSAQGSLPTDTQYF	TGTGCCAGCAGCTCTGCCCAGGGATCACTGCCCACAGATACGCAGTATTTT
TRBD1	.	TRBV6-8	TRBJ1-6	CASSYSPTGSSPLHF	TGTGCCAGCAGTTACTCGCCGACAGGGTCTTCACCCCTCCACTTT
TRBD2	.	TRBV23-1	TRBJ2-3	CASSQPGLAGADTQYF	TGCGCCAGCAGTCAACCGGGACTAGCGGGAGCAGATACGCAGTATTTT
.	.	TRBV19	TRBJ2-3	CASSIATPDTDTQYF	TGTGCCAGTAGTATAGCAACGCCGGACACAGATACGCAGTATTTT